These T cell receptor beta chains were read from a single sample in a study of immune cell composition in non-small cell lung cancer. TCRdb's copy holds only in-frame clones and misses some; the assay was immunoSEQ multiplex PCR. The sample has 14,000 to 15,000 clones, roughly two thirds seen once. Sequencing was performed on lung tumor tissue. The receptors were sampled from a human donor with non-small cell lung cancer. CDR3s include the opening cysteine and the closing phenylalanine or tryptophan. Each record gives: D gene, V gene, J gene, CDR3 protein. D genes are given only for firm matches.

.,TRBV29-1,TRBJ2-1,CSALRDYNEQFF
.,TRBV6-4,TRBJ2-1,CASSDFNSRFSNEQFF
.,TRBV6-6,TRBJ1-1,CASNRGGNTEAFF
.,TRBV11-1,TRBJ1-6,CASSSRAYNSPLHF
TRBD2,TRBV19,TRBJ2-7,CASTPPGGGLYEQYF
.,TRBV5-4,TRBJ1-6,CASSLPQGNSPLHF
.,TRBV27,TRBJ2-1,CASSSLRRSNEQFF
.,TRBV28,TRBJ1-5,CASMGGRGQPQHF
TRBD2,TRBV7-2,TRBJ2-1,CASSLPEAGPSYNEQFF
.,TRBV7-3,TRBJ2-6,CASSPTGSGANVLTF
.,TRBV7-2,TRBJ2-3,CASSLVGGDTQYF
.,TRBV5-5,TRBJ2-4,CASSLALAGAIEGNIQYF
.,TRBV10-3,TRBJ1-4,CAISVGGDEKLFF
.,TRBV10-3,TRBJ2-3,CAISYGSGLGTSTDTQYF
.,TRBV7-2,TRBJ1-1,CASSGGGNTEAFF
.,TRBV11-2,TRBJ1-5,CASSLDMAGNQPQHF
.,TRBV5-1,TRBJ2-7,CASSFSGSYGQYF
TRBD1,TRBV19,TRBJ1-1,CASSIRHRGPNTEAFF
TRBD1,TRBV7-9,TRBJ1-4,CASSFGQVTNEKLFF
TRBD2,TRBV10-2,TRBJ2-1,CASSGTSYNEQFF
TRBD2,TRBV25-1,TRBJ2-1,CASSESGRGPRDREQFF
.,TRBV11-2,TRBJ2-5,CASSLHQTGVGGETQYF
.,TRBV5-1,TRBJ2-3,CASSFRRGGDTQYF
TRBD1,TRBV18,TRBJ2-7,CASSPPGTGVYEQYF
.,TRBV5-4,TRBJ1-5,CASSQQGKPQHF
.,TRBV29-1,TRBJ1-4,CSVEDPGQTNEKLFF
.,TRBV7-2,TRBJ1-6,CASSLAGGNSPLHF
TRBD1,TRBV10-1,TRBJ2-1,CASSEMGQSYNEQFF
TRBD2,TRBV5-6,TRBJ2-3,CASSFPGLANPTDTQYF
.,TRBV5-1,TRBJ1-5,CASSLGATGLLQQPQHF
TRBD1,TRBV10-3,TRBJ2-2,CAISPGTANTGELFF
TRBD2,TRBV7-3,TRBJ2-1,CASSLRLAGNNEQFF
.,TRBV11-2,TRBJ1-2,CASSLDLGGLEDYGYTF
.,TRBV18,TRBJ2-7,CASSPASRGLYEQYF
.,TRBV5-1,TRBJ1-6,CASSLGSSYNSPLHF
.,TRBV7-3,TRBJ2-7,CASSSASGVGYEQYF
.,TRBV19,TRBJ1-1,CASKLRMNTEAFF
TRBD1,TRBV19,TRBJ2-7,CASSSAGTGGYEQYF
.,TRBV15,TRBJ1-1,CATSRVSGTYTEAFF
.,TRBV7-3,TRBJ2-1,CASSLGFGGGAINEQFF
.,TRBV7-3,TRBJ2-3,CASTQGGGRDTQYF
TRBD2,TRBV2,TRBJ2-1,CASSALAGSYNEQFF
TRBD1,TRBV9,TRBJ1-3,CASSVGQSLFSGNTIYF
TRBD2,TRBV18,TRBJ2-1,CASSPWTSGGAILPYEQFF
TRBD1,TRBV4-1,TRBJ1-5,CASSLEDRRNQPQHF
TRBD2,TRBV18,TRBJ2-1,CASSPGLAAEQFF
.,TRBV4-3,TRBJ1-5,CASSQGTDNQPQHF
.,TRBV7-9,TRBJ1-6,CASSPLGLTNSPLHF